This T cell receptor beta chain emerged from a study of blood T cell repertoires in COVID-19. Study at large: The United States, Italy and Spain supplied acute and convalescent COVID-19 samples. T cells, B-cell-depleted T cells, or PBMCs supplied cDNA or gDNA.

Original handling: The authors estimated nucleated cell counts from reference gene primer amplification. Assay used: immunoSEQ multiplex PCR; TCRdb lists only in-frame clones, some missing. V and J calls and clone size follow that table, whereas D and trimming were derived from the DNA. This table holds 110,000 to 150,000 clones, 80% to 90% found once. V gave up 6 bases and J gave up 11 bases, with 18 bases separating them. The length of the CDR3 is 14 residues. Germline-derived CDR1 and CDR2 are SGHDT and YYEEEE. This TCR was sampled from a woman between 55 and 75 years old with active COVID-19. The J gene is TRBJ1-6, the V gene TRBV5-6; D is possibly TRBD1 (6 bases). The sequenced sample consisted of peripheral blood. The CDR3, as DNA: TGTGCCAGCACCCTCCGGCAGGGGAGACCACCCCTCCACTTT. This codes for CASTLRQGRPPLHF.